The 27 T cell receptor beta chains below were found in one sample sequenced in a study of T cells in localized non-small cell lung cancer. Method: immunoSEQ multiplex PCR; TCRdb's copy keeps in-frame clones and lacks some. The sample has tens of thousands of clones; approximately 84% are singletons. Here the sequenced sample was peripheral blood, taken before any cancer treatment. These TCRs come from a man aged 35 to 69 with stage I lung adenocarcinoma.

The chain carries TRBV14 and TRBJ2-1; D is possibly TRBD2 (7 bases). The CDR3 length is 16 residues. Germline CDR1 SGHDN, CDR2 FVKESK. V gave up 6 bases and J gave up 4 bases, with 19 bases separating them. CDR3 protein: CASSPPGGLTYNEQFF. The CDR3 DNA is TGTGCCAGCAGTCCCCCGGGGGGCCTTACATACAATGAGCAGTTCTTC.

This clone was detected a few times. The chain links TRBV5-1 to TRBJ1-1; no reliable D call. The CDR3 has 14 amino acids. Trimming pared 3 bases from V and 5 bases from J, leaving 14 bases between. From germline, CDR1 is SGHRS and CDR2 YFSETQ. This chain's CDR3 is CASSSSSGVTEAFF. Written as DNA, the CDR3 is TGCGCCAGCAGCTCAAGCAGTGGGGTTACTGAAGCTTTCTTT.

The rearrangement joins TRBV7-9 to TRBJ1-1; possible D gene TRBD1, 5 bases. Germline V gene sequence: CDR1 SEHNR, CDR2 FQNEAQ (reference sequence). The length of the CDR3 is 18 residues. The V gene lost 6 bases and the J gene lost 3 bases, with 26 bases spanning the gap. The CDR3 nucleotides are TGTGCCAGCAGGCAGGGCGATTATGGGACGGGGAAGCACACTGAAGCTTTCTTT. Protein sequence: CASRQGDYGTGKHTEAFF.

This chain uses TRBV18 with TRBJ2-1; TRBD2 aligns across 7 bases. V lost 4 bases and J lost 8; bases outside the gene matches: 11. The germline V gene encodes CDR1 KGHSH and CDR2 LQKENI. The CDR3 runs 15 residues. Here the CDR3 reads CASSQNGGGSDEQFF. The CDR3, as DNA: TGTGCCAGCTCACAAAACGGAGGCGGGAGTGATGAGCAGTTCTTC.

The CDR3 protein is CASSLGQSTSEQYF. The CDR3 region has the DNA TGCGCCAGCAGCTTAGGACAAAGTACGAGCGAGCAGTACTTC. J is TRBJ2-7 and V is TRBV5-1, with TRBD1 as a possible D gene (5 bases). V was pared by 2 bases and J by 6 bases, with 15 bases between. The CDR3 runs 14 residues. Germline V lookup: CDR1 SGHRS, CDR2 YFSETQ.

This clone was recorded a few times. The chain combines TRBV6-6 with TRBJ1-5, with 7 nucleotides matching TRBD1. V gave up 6 bases and J gave up 0 bases; unmatched junction bases: 5. The CDR3 length is 15 residues. From germline, CDR1 is MNHNY and CDR2 SVGAGI (reference sequence). For the CDR3, the DNA is TGTGCCAGCAGCCCCGGGACAGCTAGCAATCAGCCCCAGCATTTT. As protein: CASSPGTASNQPQHF.

The chain links TRBV15 to TRBJ2-7; TRBD1 might be the D (6 bases). V was pared by 1 base and J by 3 bases, with 10 bases between. Germline loops: CDR1 LNHNV, CDR2 YYDKDF (reference sequence). The CDR3 length is 14 residues. Written as DNA, the CDR3 is TGTGCCACCAGCAGAGCCCCAGGGGTCTACGAGCAGTACTTC. Translating it yields CATSRAPGVYEQYF.

This clone was detected a few times. The chain has TRBV5-4 and TRBJ1-1; 7 bases line up with TRBD1. This CDR3 is built from 13 residues. CDR1 and CDR2 (germline): SGHNT, YYREEE (reference sequence). Trimming cost V 4 bases and J 5 bases; bases outside gene matches: 5. DNA for the CDR3: TGTGCCAGCAGCGACCAGGGGGGGACTGAAGCTTTCTTT. Its translation: CASSDQGGTEAFF.

This clone was seen just once. The genes are TRBV27 and TRBJ1-5, with D possibly being TRBD1 (5 bases). Germline V CDR1 and CDR2: MNHEY, SMNVEV (reference sequence). The ends were cut back, 2 bases at V and 5 bases at J, with 10 bases in the middle. The CDR3 has 14 amino acids. CDR3 DNA sequence: TGTGCCAGCAGTTTAAGGCAGGGCCATCAGCCCCAGCATTTT. The encoded protein is CASSLRQGHQPQHF.

The chain employs TRBV2 and TRBJ2-4, with 12 bases matching TRBD1. This CDR3 is 21 amino acids long. CDR1 is SNHLY, CDR2 FYNNEI, per germline. V dropped 1 base and J dropped 0; count of bases not matched to a gene: 13. The CDR3 sequence is CASSEGSGTGGPGLAKNIQYF. The CDR3 DNA follows: TGTGCCAGCAGTGAAGGGTCGGGGACAGGGGGCCCTGGACTAGCCAAAAACATTCAGTACTTC.

CDR3 sequence (DNA): TGTGCCAGCAGCAACCTAGGCGAGCAGTACTTC. This sequence encodes CASSNLGEQYF. This rearrangement joins TRBV7-2 to TRBJ2-7; no clear D gene. The V end lost 5 bases, the J end lost 6 bases, and 8 bases lay between the germline ends. There are 11 residues in the CDR3. The germline V gene has CDR1 SGHTA and CDR2 FQGNSA. The full variable domain, in which reference TRBV7-2 and TRBJ2-7 provide the parts outside the CDR3, is GAGVSQSPSNKVTEKGKDVELRCDPISGHTALYWYRQSLGQGLEFLIYFQGNSAPDKSGLPSDRFSAERTGGSVSTLTIQRTQQEDSAVYLCASSNLGEQYFGPGTRLTVT.

The chain carries TRBV4-1 and TRBJ2-2; no reliable D call. This CDR3 has 16 amino acids. Germline V gene lookup returns CDR1 MGHRA and CDR2 YSYEKL. Trimming removed 0 bases from V and 2 bases from J, with 10 bases in between. In DNA, the CDR3 is TGCGCCAGCAGCCAAGATGGCTTGGGTAACACCGGGGAGCTGTTTTTT. This translates into CASSQDGLGNTGELFF.

CDR3 in DNA: TGTGCCAGTAGGGTCCCCGGGATCATCACAGATACGCAGTATTTT. Its translation is CASRVPGIITDTQYF. This sequence joins TRBV19 and TRBJ2-3; maybe TRBD2 (5 bases). Germline lookup yields CDR1 LNHDA and CDR2 SQIVND (reference sequence). There are 15 residues in the CDR3. V dropped 6 bases and J dropped 2 bases, with 15 bases sitting between them.

The chain carries TRBV5-4 and TRBJ2-7; TRBD1 aligns across 10 bases. The CDR3 contains 14 residues. V shed 3 bases and J 10 bases; nucleotides not matched to a gene: 10. The germline gives CDR1 SGHNT, CDR2 YYREEE (reference sequence). The CDR3 coding sequence is TGTGCCAGCAGCTCCGACAGGGGGCTAGGGCGCCAGTACTTC. Translated, it gives CASSSDRGLGRQYF. Looking up the rest from reference TRBV5-4 and TRBJ2-7 gives the full variable domain: ETGVTQSPTHLIKTRGQQVTLRCSSQSGHNTVSWYQQALGQGPQFIFQYYREEENGRGNFPPRFSGLQFPNYSSELNVNALELDDSALYLCASSSDRGLGRQYFGPGTRLTVT.

The V call is TRBV19, the J call TRBJ2-1; the D call may be TRBD1 or TRBD2 (6 bases each). The V end lost 7 bases, the J end lost 7 bases, and 20 bases lay between the germline ends. CDR1 is LNHDA, CDR2 SQIVND, per germline (reference sequence). The CDR3 covers 15 residues. The CDR3 protein is CASNPTGLSGNEQFF. The CDR3 DNA is TGTGCCAGTAACCCGACAGGCTTAAGCGGGAATGAGCAGTTCTTC.

The chain is built from TRBV5-1 and TRBJ2-1; 10 bases are shared with TRBD2. V dropped 0 bases and J dropped 8; count of bases not matched to a gene: 8. CDR3 length: 16 amino acids. The V gene's germline CDR1 is SGHRS and CDR2 YFSETQ. As DNA, the CDR3 is TGCGCCAGCAGCTTGGTACTAGCGGGGCCCAGGGATGAGCAGTTCTTC. Protein product: CASSLVLAGPRDEQFF.

This sequence joins TRBV27 and TRBJ2-6; unclear D gene. The CDR3 totals 13 residues. The V gene lost 6 bases and the J gene lost 4 bases, with 7 bases spanning the gap. The germline V gene encodes CDR1 MNHEY and CDR2 SMNVEV (reference sequence). In DNA, the CDR3 is TGTGCCAGCAGCCAGAAGGGGGCCAACGTCCTGACTTTC. This codes for CASSQKGANVLTF. The full variable domain, completed using reference TRBV27 and TRBJ2-6, is EAQVTQNPRYLITVTGKKLTVTCSQNMNHEYMSWYRQDPGLGLRQIYYSMNVEVTDKGDVPEGYKVSRKEKRNFPLILESPSPNQTSLYFCASSQKGANVLTFGAGSRLTVL.

This chain uses TRBV7-9 with TRBJ2-3, with 9 positions matching TRBD2. The germline V gene encodes CDR1 SEHNR and CDR2 FQNEAQ (reference sequence). The CDR3 runs 16 residues. J lost 2 bases, V lost 6 bases, and 9 bases had no gene match. DNA of the CDR3: TGTGCCAGCAGACCTAAGACTAGCGGACCCACAGATACGCAGTATTTT. Amino acids: CASRPKTSGPTDTQYF.

The chain joins TRBV11-2 to TRBJ2-5; 10 bases agree with TRBD2. CDR1 and CDR2 from the germline V gene are SGHAT and FQNNGV. The junction had 16 bases not matched to a gene; V was cut back by 5 bases and J by 4 bases. This CDR3 is 18 amino acids long. The chain's CDR3 is CASSPILSGGAGGETQYF. CDR3 DNA sequence: TGTGCCAGCAGCCCCATCCTAAGCGGGGGGGCCGGAGGAGAGACCCAGTACTTC.

The chain recombines TRBV29-1 with TRBJ2-7, with D perhaps TRBD2 (5 bases). Looked up from germline, CDR1 is SQVTM and CDR2 is ANQGSEA. This CDR3 is built from 12 residues. The V gene lost 2 bases and the J gene lost 9 bases, with 14 bases spanning the gap. The CDR3 reads CSVETSENGQYF. DNA for the CDR3: TGCAGCGTTGAAACTAGTGAAAACGGGCAGTACTTC.

About this clone itself: In the same sample, other DNA sequences code for this CDR3. The chain links TRBV7-9 to TRBJ2-7, with a weak D call TRBD1 (5 bases). The CDR3 is 12 residues long. CDR1 is SEHNR and CDR2 is FQNEAQ in the germline V gene (reference sequence). The germline V and J ends were trimmed by 2 bases and 5 bases, with 7 bases remaining between them. The CDR3 DNA reads TGTGCCAGCAGCTTACAGGGAAACGAGCAGTACTTC. Protein sequence: CASSLQGNEQYF.

The V call is TRBV6-4, the J call TRBJ2-1; a weak D match, TRBD2 (6 bases). The germline V gene has CDR1 MRHNA and CDR2 SNTAGT. V dropped 4 bases and J dropped 1 base, with 11 bases sitting between them. This CDR3 has 15 amino acids. The DNA for the CDR3 is TGTGCCAGCAGTGTCGTAGCGGAGTCCTACAATGAGCAGTTCTTC. This sequence encodes CASSVVAESYNEQFF.

This clone was picked up a small number of times. The gene calls are TRBV11-1 and TRBJ2-2, with 12 bases identical to TRBD2. The CDR3 extends over 15 amino acids. The V gene end was trimmed by 3 bases and the J gene end by 8 bases; junction bases not matched to a gene: 4. Per the germline V gene, CDR1 is SGHAT and CDR2 is FQDESV (reference sequence). The CDR3 is CASSFTSGRPGELFF. The DNA of the CDR3 is TGTGCCAGCAGCTTCACTAGCGGGAGGCCGGGGGAGCTGTTTTTT.

The chain employs TRBV29-1 and TRBJ1-2, with unresolved D. The CDR3 extends over 14 amino acids. The germline V gene encodes CDR1 SQVTM and CDR2 ANQGSEA. V lost 8 bases and J 2 bases, leaving 18 bases between the germline ends. In DNA form, the CDR3 reads TGCAGCAGAATCCTCGGCAGGCCGAACTATGGCTACACCTTC. It translates to CSRILGRPNYGYTF.

This chain uses TRBV14 with TRBJ2-2; D perhaps matches TRBD1 (6 bases). The ends were cut back, 5 bases at V and 6 bases at J, with 13 bases in the middle. Germline values: CDR1 SGHDN, CDR2 FVKESK. The CDR3 sequence is 14 residues long. Here the CDR3 reads CASSSTGKAGELFF. The CDR3, as DNA: TGTGCCAGCAGCTCAACAGGGAAGGCCGGGGAGCTGTTTTTT.

This clone was seen just once. V and J are TRBV5-6 and TRBJ2-5; D is undetermined. This CDR3 has 13 residues. The germline gives CDR1 SGHDT, CDR2 YYEEEE. The V and J ends lost 1 base and 5 bases respectively, with 9 bases between them. The CDR3 bases are TGTGCCAGCAGCTTGCGACACGAGGAGACCCAGTACTTC. This sequence encodes CASSLRHEETQYF.

The DNA for the CDR3 is TGTGCCAGCAGCTTGAGGAGGACCGGGGGGGAGACCCAGTACTTC. Translating it yields CASSLRRTGGETQYF. This sequence joins TRBV5-6 and TRBJ2-5; 7 bases agree with TRBD2. V was clipped by 1 base and J by 5 bases; unmatched bases: 8. Germline lookup yields CDR1 SGHDT and CDR2 YYEEEE. The CDR3 has 15 residues.